This T cell receptor (beta chain) comes out of a study of cytomegalovirus exposure and HLA in healthy donors. V was pared by 0 bases and J by 2 bases, with 8 bases between. The CDR3 extends over 15 amino acids. Germline V gene lookup returns CDR1 LNHNV and CDR2 YYDKDF (reference sequence). The primer mix had 60 Vbeta and 13 Jbeta primers. Repertoires were generated with immunoSEQ multiplex PCR, while TCRdb's copy carries only in-frame clones and drops some. The sample carries under 100,000 clones, roughly 70% recorded once. Study-wide findings and caveats: Some TCR beta chains (about 180 of them) were listed as cytomegalovirus-associated. Among the CMV-associated chains, three were confirmed in vitro as specific for CMV antigens. It was only CMV serostatus that was available as immune exposure information. Later on, an analysis tied about 17,000 TCR beta sequences to HLA alleles at 0.05 false discovery rate.

This clone has just one count. Its target is unknown. Sequencing was performed on PBMCs. This chain links TRBV15 with TRBJ1-3; D perhaps matches TRBD1 (5 bases). The TCR comes from a woman aged 50 to 60 in good health and CMV-seropositive. CDR3 bases: TGTGCCACCAGCAGAGATACGACAGCTGGAAACACCATATATTTT. It encodes CATSRDTTAGNTIYF.